Given below is one TCR beta chain in context. The data were obtained in a study of blood T cell repertoires in COVID-19. The ends were cut back, 2 bases at V and 4 bases at J, with 11 bases in the middle. The CDR3 has 14 amino acids. The germline V gene encodes CDR1 MNHEY and CDR2 SVGAGI. The assay was immunoSEQ multiplex PCR, and TCRdb's table has in-frame clones only and misses some. The sample has fewer than 300,000 clones, roughly nine tenths seen once. The sequence was obtained from a young woman with COVID-19, enrolled during active disease. Source material: peripheral blood. This rearrangement joins TRBV6-5 to TRBJ1-1; D not certain. The CDR3 bases are TGTGCCAGCAGTTACCGGGATCTGGGCACTGAAGCTTTCTTT. Amino acids: CASSYRDLGTEAFF.